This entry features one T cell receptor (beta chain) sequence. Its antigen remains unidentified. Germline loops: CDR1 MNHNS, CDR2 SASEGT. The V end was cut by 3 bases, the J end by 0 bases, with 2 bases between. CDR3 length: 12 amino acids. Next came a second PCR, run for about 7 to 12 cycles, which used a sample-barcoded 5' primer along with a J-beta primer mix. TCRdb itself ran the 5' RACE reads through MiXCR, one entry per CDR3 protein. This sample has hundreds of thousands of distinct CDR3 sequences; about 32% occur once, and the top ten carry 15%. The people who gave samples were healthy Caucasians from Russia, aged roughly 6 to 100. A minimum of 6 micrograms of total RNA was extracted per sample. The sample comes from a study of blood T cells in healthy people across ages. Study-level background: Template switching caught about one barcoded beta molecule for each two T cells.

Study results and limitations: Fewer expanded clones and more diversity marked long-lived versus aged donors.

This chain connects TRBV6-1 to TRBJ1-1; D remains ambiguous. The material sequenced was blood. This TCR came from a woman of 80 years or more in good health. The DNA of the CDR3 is TGTGCCAGCAGTGAGGTGAACACTGAAGCTTTCTTT. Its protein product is CASSEVNTEAFF.